Listed below are T cell receptor beta chains from one sample, sequenced in a study of T cell responses to AZD1222 COVID-19 vaccine. Sequencing was performed with immunoSEQ multiplex PCR; in TCRdb, only in-frame clones are kept and a portion is missing. The sample holds over 100,000 clones, roughly four fifths seen once. Material: peripheral blood, obtained on day 0 of AZD1222 vaccination. The receptors here all came from an adult in good health. The CDR3 runs from the conserved cysteine through the conserved F or W. Each record gives: D gene, clone size, V gene, J gene, CDR3 protein, CDR3 DNA. The D gene is left open where the match is weak. Only some rows state a clone size, as once, few, many or a class for expanded clones.

-	once	TRBV11-2	TRBJ2-3	CASSFLDRTDTQYF	TGTGCCAGCAGCTTTCTCGACCGCACAGATACGCAGTATTTT
TRBD1	-	TRBV2	TRBJ1-1	CATDRGQGNTEAFF	TGTGCCACGGACAGGGGGCAGGGGAACACTGAAGCTTTCTTT
-	-	TRBV4-3	TRBJ1-1	CASSQEYNTEAFF	TGCGCCAGCAGCCAAGAATACAACACTGAAGCTTTCTTT
TRBD2	-	TRBV24-1	TRBJ2-1	CATSDPGLAGTNEQFF	TGTGCCACCAGTGACCCAGGACTAGCGGGGACCAATGAGCAGTTCTTC
TRBD1	-	TRBV7-8	TRBJ2-7	CASRGQGSSYEQYF	TGTGCCAGCAGGGGACAGGGGAGCTCCTACGAGCAGTACTTC
TRBD1	once	TRBV7-8	TRBJ2-1	CASSYRDRASNEQFF	TGTGCCAGCAGTTACCGGGACAGGGCCTCCAATGAGCAGTTCTTC
-	-	TRBV28	TRBJ1-5	CASRDRRMEPQHF	TGTGCCAGCAGGGACCGAAGGATGGAGCCCCAGCATTTT
-	-	TRBV5-6	TRBJ2-6	CASIQNSGANVLTF	TGTGCCAGCATTCAGAACTCTGGGGCCAACGTCCTGACTTTC
-	-	TRBV7-9	TRBJ2-5	CASSLRDRETQYF	TGTGCCAGCAGCCTCAGGGATCGAGAGACCCAGTACTTC
TRBD1	few	TRBV9	TRBJ1-2	CASRDDRAQGGYTF	TGTGCCAGCAGAGATGACAGGGCACAGGGGGGCTACACCTTC
-	once	TRBV6-5	TRBJ1-1	CASRIGVENTEAFF	TGTGCCAGCAGGATAGGGGTGGAGAACACTGAAGCTTTCTTT
TRBD1	-	TRBV12-3/TRBV12-4	TRBJ2-5	CASSSQGTETQYF	TGTGCCAGCAGTTCACAGGGGACAGAGACCCAGTACTTC
-	-	TRBV5-4	TRBJ1-2	CASSLDRVKVGYTF	TGTGCCAGCAGCTTGGACAGGGTGAAGGTTGGCTACACCTTC
-	-	TRBV5-5	TRBJ1-1	CASSLAGGWDTEAFF	TGTGCCAGCAGCTTGGCGGGGGGTTGGGACACTGAAGCTTTCTTT
-	-	TRBV6-5	TRBJ2-7	CASSDGYEQYF	TGTGCCAGCAGCGACGGTTACGAGCAGTACTTC
-	few	TRBV11-2	TRBJ2-1	CASSLENYNEQFF	TGTGCCAGCAGCTTAGAGAATTACAATGAGCAGTTCTTC
-	-	TRBV7-2	TRBJ1-5	CASSLSQGALQPQHF	TGTGCCAGCAGCTTATCACAGGGCGCACTTCAGCCCCAGCATTTT
TRBD1	-	TRBV5-1	TRBJ1-1	CASSSTGQTNTEAFF	TGCGCCAGCAGCTCGACGGGACAGACGAACACTGAAGCTTTCTTT
-	-	TRBV28	TRBJ1-1	CASSPGGAYTEAFF	TGTGCCAGCAGTCCCGGAGGGGCGTACACTGAAGCTTTCTTT
-	-	TRBV5-1	TRBJ1-1	CASSLGGNTEAFF	TGCGCCAGCAGCTTAGGTGGGAACACTGAAGCTTTCTTT
-	-	TRBV5-1	TRBJ2-3	CASSLWRGEMDTQYF	TGCGCCAGCAGCCTCTGGAGGGGGGAAATGGATACGCAGTATTTT
TRBD1	-	TRBV9	TRBJ2-7	CASSATGGKGYEQYF	TGTGCCAGCAGCGCTACAGGGGGTAAAGGCTACGAGCAGTACTTC
-	once	TRBV4-1	TRBJ1-5	CASSQGENSNQPQHF	TGCGCCAGCAGCCAAGGGGAAAATAGCAATCAGCCCCAGCATTTT
-	few	TRBV6-6	TRBJ1-1	CASSYDFRDGGEAFF	TGTGCCAGCAGTTACGATTTCAGGGATGGAGGTGAAGCTTTCTTT